The present T cell receptor (beta chain) was sequenced within a study of T cells after yellow fever vaccination. General study findings and limits: Some clonotypes, a small share, were shared between CD4 and CD8 compartments.

Regarding this clonotype: The antigen is unknown.

Germline V gives CDR1 GTSNPN, CDR2 SVGIG (reference sequence). The CDR3 consists of 12 residues. The ends were cut back, 1 base at V and 5 bases at J, with 8 bases in the middle. TCRdb re-derived calls from the 5' RACE reads in MiXCR, one entry per CDR3 protein. Of under 550,000 distinct CDR3 sequences listed, less than 25% are singletons. The sample was PBMCs, taken roughly 20 days after the first yellow fever vaccination. The source is a young man who received the YFV17D yellow fever vaccine. The gene calls are TRBV30 and TRBJ2-5; D remains ambiguous. The CDR3 DNA sequence: TGTGCCTGGAGTGCGGGCCAGGAGACCCAGTACTTC. Protein product: CAWSAGQETQYF.